The 18 T cell receptor beta chains below all came from one sample that was sequenced in a study of shared clonotypes between healthy human individuals. Clones were read by immunoSEQ multiplex PCR, and TCRdb kept only the in-frame ones, dropping some. The sample lists 500,000 to 700,000 clones; 85% to 95% were seen once. Selected positively for CCR7 and CD45RO-negative, naive CD8 cells excluded terminally differentiated effector memory CD45RA+ cells. The sample comprised naive CD8+ T cells sorted from blood. Receptor source: a woman aged 30 to 39 in good health.

The chain recombines TRBV28 with TRBJ2-7; D may be TRBD1 or TRBD2 (6 bases each). The germline V gene has CDR1 MDHEN and CDR2 SYDVKM. Trimming pared 8 bases from V and 4 bases from J, leaving 18 bases between. The CDR3 has 14 residues. The chain's CDR3 is CASFDTGGGYEQYF. In DNA, the CDR3 is TGTGCCAGCTTCGACACCGGAGGGGGGTACGAGCAGTACTTC.

The V call is TRBV5-6, the J call TRBJ2-1; D perhaps matches TRBD2 (5 bases). CDR1 is SGHDT and CDR2 is YYEEEE in the germline V gene. The CDR3 is 14 amino acids. V was cut by 0 bases and J by 8 bases, with 12 bases left in between. The CDR3 DNA sequence: TGTGCCAGCAGCTTGGCCACGGGATCCGATGAGCAGTTCTTC. This translates into CASSLATGSDEQFF.

The V gene is TRBV6-1, the J gene TRBJ1-2, with TRBD1 identical over 9 bases. The trim removed 3 bases at V and 4 bases at J, leaving 9 bases unmatched. CDR1 and CDR2 (germline): MNHNS, SASEGT. The CDR3 is made up of 16 amino acids. This chain's CDR3 is CASSDITETGGYGYTF. The CDR3 DNA reads TGTGCCAGCAGTGACATCACCGAGACAGGGGGCTATGGCTACACCTTC.

The chain recombines TRBV27 with TRBJ2-1; D gene ambiguous. Germline V gene data show CDR1 as MNHEY and CDR2 as SMNVEV (reference sequence). The CDR3 has 13 amino acids. V lost 6 bases and J 2 bases, leaving 8 bases between the germline ends. The CDR3: CASSPRPYNEQFF. In DNA form, the CDR3 reads TGTGCCAGCAGCCCCCGCCCCTACAATGAGCAGTTCTTC.

The count of this clone is one. The genes are TRBV5-1 and TRBJ2-2; no clear D. Germline CDR1 reads SGHRS; CDR2 reads YFSETQ. Trimming cost V 6 bases and J 6 bases, with 12 bases left between them. CDR3 size: 13 residues. This CDR3 is CASTTNGAGELFF. CDR3 DNA: TGCGCCAGCACGACCAATGGGGCCGGGGAGCTGTTTTTT.

The rearrangement joins TRBV9 to TRBJ2-5; 7 bases fit TRBD1. The DNA end lines up better with TRBJ2-7; the J call may be wrong. This CDR3 is 14 amino acids long. Germline V gene sequence: CDR1 SGDLS, CDR2 YYNGEE. CDR3: CASSSGTDMYEQYF. CDR3 nucleotides: TGTGCCAGCAGCTCCGGGACAGATATGTACGAGCAGTACTTC.

This clone appeared once. The rearrangement joins TRBV4-1 to TRBJ2-1, with 7 bases fitting TRBD2. The germline CDR1 and CDR2 sequences are MGHRA and YSYEKL. The CDR3 has 13 residues. V trimming: 5 bases; J trimming: 14 bases; junction bases outside the gene matches: 12. The CDR3 spells CASSYTGWGGEFF. The CDR3 coding sequence is TGCGCCAGCAGCTATACCGGCTGGGGAGGGGAGTTCTTC.

In nucleotides, the CDR3 is TGTGCCAGCAGCCAAGAGAAGTACGGGAACAACGAGCAGTACTTC. The encoded protein is CASSQEKYGNNEQYF. V is TRBV14 and J is TRBJ2-7, with D perhaps matching TRBD2 (5 bases). V was cut by 0 bases and J by 5 bases, with 14 bases left in between. CDR3 length: 15 amino acids. The germline gives CDR1 SGHDN, CDR2 FVKESK.

The chain links TRBV19 to TRBJ2-3, with TRBD2 matching 12 bases. J was trimmed by 4 bases and V by 3 bases; bases with no gene match: 5. This CDR3 has 16 residues. Germline loops: CDR1 LNHDA, CDR2 SQIVND (reference sequence). The CDR3 DNA is TGTGCCAGTAGTATGCTAGCGGGAGGGCCGTCAGATACGCAGTATTTT. This encodes CASSMLAGGPSDTQYF.

Here the CDR3 reads CASRPRTGNHNEQFF. The CDR3 DNA sequence: TGTGCCAGCAGACCTCGGACAGGGAATCATAATGAGCAGTTCTTC. V gene TRBV7-8 combines with J gene TRBJ2-1, with 8 bases matching TRBD1. This CDR3 spans 15 amino acids. V shed 6 bases and J 7 bases; nucleotides not matched to a gene: 11. Looked up from germline, CDR1 is SGHVS and CDR2 is FQNEAQ.

The chain carries TRBV5-1 and TRBJ2-3, with D possibly TRBD1 on 5 matching bases. Germline CDR1 and CDR2: SGHRS and YFSETQ. Trimming shortened V by 0 bases and J by 4 bases, and 15 bases separated the two germline ends. The CDR3 runs to 16 residues. As DNA, the CDR3 is TGCGCCAGCAGCTTGGCCCAGGCAGGGTTGGCAGATACGCAGTATTTT. This translates into CASSLAQAGLADTQYF.

The chain employs TRBV2 and TRBJ2-1; the match to TRBD2 covers 10 bases. V gave up 4 bases and J gave up 8 bases; unmatched junction bases: 8. Looked up from germline, CDR1 is SNHLY and CDR2 is FYNNEI. The CDR3 length is 15 residues. The CDR3 sequence: CASSVVLAGSHEQFF. The CDR3 coding sequence is TGTGCCAGCAGTGTAGTACTAGCGGGGAGTCATGAGCAGTTCTTC.

The chain carries TRBV27 and TRBJ1-2, with 8 bases lining up with TRBD1. Germline V lookup: CDR1 MNHEY, CDR2 SMNVEV (reference sequence). CDR3 size: 17 residues. V lost 5 bases and J lost 5; bases outside the gene matches: 16. CDR3 sequence (DNA): TGTGCCAGCAGTCCCTCTTCACCCAAGGGACAGGAATATGGCTACACCTTC. Protein product: CASSPSSPKGQEYGYTF.

The rearrangement uses TRBV29-1 and TRBJ2-7, with D possibly being TRBD1 (7 bases). Germline assignment: CDR1 SQVTM and CDR2 ANQGSEA. V lost 6 bases and J lost 4, with 22 bases in between. CDR3 length: 15 amino acids. DNA for the CDR3: TGCAGCGTAGTCTACCCCAGGGGGGTAGGATACGAGCAGTACTTC. As protein: CSVVYPRGVGYEQYF.

The chain links TRBV6-1 to TRBJ1-1; maybe TRBD1 (6 bases). Germline CDR1 and CDR2: MNHNS and SASEGT. V lost 6 bases and J 3 bases, leaving 14 bases between the germline ends. This CDR3 comprises 14 residues. The DNA of the CDR3 is TGTGCCAGCAGGTACCCAGGGGAGGACACTGAAGCTTTCTTT. It encodes CASRYPGEDTEAFF.

The chain couples TRBV7-9 to TRBJ1-1, with TRBD1 matching over 7 bases. Trimming at V came to 8 bases and at J to 4 bases, leaving 13 bases not matched to a gene. There are 15 residues in the CDR3. Germline values: CDR1 SEHNR, CDR2 FQNEAQ (reference sequence). The CDR3 loop is CASRPPGTVVTEAFF. Here the CDR3 DNA reads TGTGCCAGCCGTCCACCCGGGACAGTGGTCACTGAAGCTTTCTTT.

The J gene is TRBJ2-2, the V gene TRBV5-4; D remains ambiguous. Germline values: CDR1 SGHNT, CDR2 YYREEE (reference sequence). Trimming left V 2 bases short and J 11 bases short, with 13 bases between. CDR3 length equals 13 residues. The CDR3 loop reads CASSFASRGELFF. DNA of the CDR3: TGTGCCAGCAGCTTCGCTAGTCGAGGAGAGCTGTTTTTT.

The chain has TRBV4-1 and TRBJ1-1; D perhaps matches TRBD1 (6 bases). Trimming left V 4 bases short and J 0 bases short, with 12 bases between. The CDR3 totals 15 residues. The germline V gene encodes CDR1 MGHRA and CDR2 YSYEKL. The CDR3, as DNA: TGCGCCAGCAGCCTTTGGACAGACATGAACACTGAAGCTTTCTTT. This gives the protein CASSLWTDMNTEAFF.